The clone carrying this TCR beta chain has more than one count but fewer than ten. Under the authors' procedure: Amplified reference gene primers provided the basis for estimating nucleated cell counts. Measured with immunoSEQ multiplex PCR; TCRdb has only the in-frame clones, and not every one. V, J and clone size were drawn from that table, and D and trimming were deduced from the DNA. Of over 200,000 clones detected, 65% to 85% appear once; the ten largest clones hold around 8%. This sample was taken from a study of blood T cell repertoires in COVID-19. The wider study: The origin of the acute and convalescent COVID-19 samples was the United States, Italy and Spain. PBMCs, B-cell-depleted T cells, or T cells were the source of the cDNA or gDNA that made up the material.

Trimming removed 6 bases from V and 13 bases from J; junction bases left unmatched: 10. Germline lookup yields CDR1 MNHEY and CDR2 SVGAGI. This CDR3 spans 13 amino acids. The TCR sequence derives from a woman of 80 years or more with acute or convalescent COVID-19. Sequenced input: peripheral blood. This rearrangement joins TRBV6-5 to TRBJ1-1; 11 bases are shared with TRBD1. The CDR3 protein is CASSGGTGGIHFF. For the CDR3, the DNA is TGTGCCAGCAGCGGTGGGACAGGGGGAATTCATTTCTTT.